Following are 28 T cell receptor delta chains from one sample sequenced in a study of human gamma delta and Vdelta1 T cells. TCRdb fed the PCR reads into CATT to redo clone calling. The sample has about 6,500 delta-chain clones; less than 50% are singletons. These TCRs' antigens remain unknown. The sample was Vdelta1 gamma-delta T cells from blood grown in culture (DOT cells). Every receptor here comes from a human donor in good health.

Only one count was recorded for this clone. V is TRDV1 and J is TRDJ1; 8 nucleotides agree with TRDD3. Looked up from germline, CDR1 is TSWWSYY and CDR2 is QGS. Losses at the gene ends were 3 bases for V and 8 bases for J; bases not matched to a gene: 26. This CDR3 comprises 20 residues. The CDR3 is CALGDPPPSKWGILKGKLIF. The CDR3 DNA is TGTGCTCTTGGGGACCCCCCCCCTTCAAAGTGGGGGATTTTAAAGGGAAAACTCATCTTT.

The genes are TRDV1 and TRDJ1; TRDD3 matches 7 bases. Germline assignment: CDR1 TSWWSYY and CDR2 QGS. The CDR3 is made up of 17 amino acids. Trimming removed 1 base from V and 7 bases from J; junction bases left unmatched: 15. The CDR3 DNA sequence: TGTGCTCTTGGGGAACAGTTACGTGTAGGGATACAAAGTAAACTCATCTTT. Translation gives CALGEQLRVGIQSKLIF.

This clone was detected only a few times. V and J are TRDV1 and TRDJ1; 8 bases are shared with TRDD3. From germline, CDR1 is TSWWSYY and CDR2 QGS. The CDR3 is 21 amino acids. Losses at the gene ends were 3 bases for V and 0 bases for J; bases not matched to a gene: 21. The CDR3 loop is CALGDPRLLRFILGDTDKLIF. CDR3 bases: TGTGCTCTTGGGGATCCACGCCTCCTACGTTTTATACTGGGGGACACCGATAAACTCATCTTT.

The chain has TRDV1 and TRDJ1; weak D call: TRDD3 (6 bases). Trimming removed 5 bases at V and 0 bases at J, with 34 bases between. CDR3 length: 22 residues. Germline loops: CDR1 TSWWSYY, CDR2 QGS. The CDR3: CALGPPIFPPFSGDFYTDKLIF. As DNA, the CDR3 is TGTGCTCTTGGGCCCCCCATCTTTCCTCCATTCTCTGGGGACTTTTACACCGATAAACTCATCTTT.

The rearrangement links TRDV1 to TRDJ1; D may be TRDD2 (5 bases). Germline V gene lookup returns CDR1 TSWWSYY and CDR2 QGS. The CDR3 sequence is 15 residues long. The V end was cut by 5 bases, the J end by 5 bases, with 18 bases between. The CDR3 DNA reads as TGTGCTCTTGGGACCAACTTCCCCTGGTGGGATAAACTCATCTTT. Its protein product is CALGTNFPWWDKLIF.

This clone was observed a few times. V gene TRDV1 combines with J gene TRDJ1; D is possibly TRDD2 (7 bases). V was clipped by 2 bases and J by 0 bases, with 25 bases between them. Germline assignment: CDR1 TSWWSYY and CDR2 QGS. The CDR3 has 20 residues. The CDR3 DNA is TGTGCTCTTGGGGAATTAGGTTTCCTACGGGGGAACCGGTACACCGATAAACTCATCTTT. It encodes CALGELGFLRGNRYTDKLIF.

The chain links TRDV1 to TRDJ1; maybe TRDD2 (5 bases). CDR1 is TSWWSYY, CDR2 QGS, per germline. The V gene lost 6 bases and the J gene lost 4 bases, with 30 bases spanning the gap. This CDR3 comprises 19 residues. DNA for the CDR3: TGTGCTCTTGGCTTCCACCGCCCCACCGACCTTAACAAGGTCGATAAACTCATCTTT. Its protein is CALGFHRPTDLNKVDKLIF.

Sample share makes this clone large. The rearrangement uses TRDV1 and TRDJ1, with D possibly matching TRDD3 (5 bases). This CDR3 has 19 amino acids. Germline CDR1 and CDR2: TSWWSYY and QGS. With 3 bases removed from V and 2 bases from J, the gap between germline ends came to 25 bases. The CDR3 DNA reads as TGTGCTCTTGGGGACCTGATACAAACAGGCTGGCCGAATACCGATAAACTCATCTTT. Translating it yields CALGDLIQTGWPNTDKLIF.

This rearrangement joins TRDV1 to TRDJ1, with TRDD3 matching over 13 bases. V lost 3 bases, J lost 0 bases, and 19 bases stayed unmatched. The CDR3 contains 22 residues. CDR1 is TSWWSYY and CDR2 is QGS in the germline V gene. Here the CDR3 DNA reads TGTGCTCTTGGGGACTTTTCCTCCTCTACTGGGGGATACGGAGCGTACACCGATAAACTCATCTTT. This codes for CALGDFSSSTGGYGAYTDKLIF.

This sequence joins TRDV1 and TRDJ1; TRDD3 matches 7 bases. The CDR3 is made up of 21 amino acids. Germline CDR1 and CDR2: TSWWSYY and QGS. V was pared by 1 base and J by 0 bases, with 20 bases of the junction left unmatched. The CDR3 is CALGERSYVILGRGYTDKLIF. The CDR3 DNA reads TGTGCTCTTGGGGAACGTAGCTACGTTATACTGGGGAGGGGCTACACCGATAAACTCATCTTT.

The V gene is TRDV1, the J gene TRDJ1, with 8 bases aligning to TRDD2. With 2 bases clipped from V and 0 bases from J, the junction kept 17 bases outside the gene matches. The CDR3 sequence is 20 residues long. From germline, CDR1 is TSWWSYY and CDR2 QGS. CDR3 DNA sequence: TGTGCTCTTGGGGAAGTATCCCTCTTCCTACAGGGGTTGTACACCGATAAACTCATCTTT. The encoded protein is CALGEVSLFLQGLYTDKLIF.

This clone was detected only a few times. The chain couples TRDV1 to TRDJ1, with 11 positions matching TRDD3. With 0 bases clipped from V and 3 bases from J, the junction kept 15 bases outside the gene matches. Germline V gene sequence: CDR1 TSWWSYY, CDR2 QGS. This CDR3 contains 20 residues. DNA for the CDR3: TGTGCTCTTGGGGAACTCTTGGGGGATACGGTTTGGCGCCGTCCCGATAAACTCATCTTT. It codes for CALGELLGDTVWRRPDKLIF.

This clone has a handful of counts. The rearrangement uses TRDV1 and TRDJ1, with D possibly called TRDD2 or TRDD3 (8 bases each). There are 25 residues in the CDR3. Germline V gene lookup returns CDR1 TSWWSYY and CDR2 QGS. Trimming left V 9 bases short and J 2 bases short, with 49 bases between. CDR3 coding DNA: TGTGCTCTGGTTGCTTCCTACGGACCCCCGAACTCAAACTGGGGGTTTCCAAGGGTTACCGATAAACTCATCTTT. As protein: CALVASYGPPNSNWGFPRVTDKLIF.

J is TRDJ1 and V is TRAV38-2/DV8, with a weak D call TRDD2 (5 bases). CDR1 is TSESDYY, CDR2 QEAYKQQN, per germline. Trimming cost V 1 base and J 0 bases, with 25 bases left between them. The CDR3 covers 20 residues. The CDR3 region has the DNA TGTGCTTATAGGAGCTCTCCTAAGTATCCTCTACCCCCGTACACCGATAAACTCATCTTT. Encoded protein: CAYRSSPKYPLPPYTDKLIF.

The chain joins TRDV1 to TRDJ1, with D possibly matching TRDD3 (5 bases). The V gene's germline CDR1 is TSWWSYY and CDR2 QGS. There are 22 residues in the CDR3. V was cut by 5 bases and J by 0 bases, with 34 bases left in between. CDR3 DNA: TGTGCTCTTGGGAGAGGCTCAGTTCCGCCCCTGGGCTTGGTATCTTACACCGATAAACTCATCTTT. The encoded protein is CALGRGSVPPLGLVSYTDKLIF.

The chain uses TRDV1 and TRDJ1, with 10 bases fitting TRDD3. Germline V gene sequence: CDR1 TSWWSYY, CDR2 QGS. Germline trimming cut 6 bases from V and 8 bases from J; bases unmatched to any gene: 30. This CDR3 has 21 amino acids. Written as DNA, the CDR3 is TGTGCTCTTGGAGATACTCCCCACCGGTACTGGGGGATCGAAGGGATGGACAAACTCATCTTT. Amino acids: CALGDTPHRYWGIEGMDKLIF.

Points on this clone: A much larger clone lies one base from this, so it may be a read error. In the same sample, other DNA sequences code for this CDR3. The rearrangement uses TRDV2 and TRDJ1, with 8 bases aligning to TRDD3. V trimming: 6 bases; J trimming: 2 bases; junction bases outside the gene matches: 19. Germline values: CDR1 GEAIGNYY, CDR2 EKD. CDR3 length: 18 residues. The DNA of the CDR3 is TGTGCCTGTCCTCCATTCCGGTCTGGGGGAACGAGGACCGATAAACTCATCTTT. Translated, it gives CACPPFRSGGTRTDKLIF.

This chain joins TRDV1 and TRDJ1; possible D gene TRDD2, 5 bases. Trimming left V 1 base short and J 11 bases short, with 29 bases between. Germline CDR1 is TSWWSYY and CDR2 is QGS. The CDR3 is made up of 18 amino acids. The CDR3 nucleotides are TGTGCTCTTGGGGAACCCCCCTTCGCTCCGGGTATTCCTCCCCCCCTCATCTTT. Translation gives CALGEPPFAPGIPPPLIF.

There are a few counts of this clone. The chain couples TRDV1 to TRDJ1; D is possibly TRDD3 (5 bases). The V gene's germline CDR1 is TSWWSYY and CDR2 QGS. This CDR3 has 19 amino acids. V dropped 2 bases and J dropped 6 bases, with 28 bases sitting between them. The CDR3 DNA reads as TGTGCTCTTGGGGAAAGCCACCCCCCACGAGCTTACTGGCGTCATAAACTCATCTTT. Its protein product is CALGESHPPRAYWRHKLIF.

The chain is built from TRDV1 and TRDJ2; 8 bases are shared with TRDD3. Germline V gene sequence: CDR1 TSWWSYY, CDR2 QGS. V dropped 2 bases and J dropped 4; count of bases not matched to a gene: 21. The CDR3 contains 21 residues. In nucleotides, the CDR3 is TGTGCTCTTGGGGAAATCTTGCCCTCCCAACTGGGGGGCTCAGAGACAGCACAACTCTTCTTT. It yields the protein CALGEILPSQLGGSETAQLFF.

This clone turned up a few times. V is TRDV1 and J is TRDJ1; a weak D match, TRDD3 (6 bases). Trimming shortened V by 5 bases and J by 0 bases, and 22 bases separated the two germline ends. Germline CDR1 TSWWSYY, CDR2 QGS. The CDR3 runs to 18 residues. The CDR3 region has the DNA TGTGCTCTTGGGTCTTCTCCTATTTTGGGGGCCTACACCGATAAACTCATCTTT. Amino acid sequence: CALGSSPILGAYTDKLIF.

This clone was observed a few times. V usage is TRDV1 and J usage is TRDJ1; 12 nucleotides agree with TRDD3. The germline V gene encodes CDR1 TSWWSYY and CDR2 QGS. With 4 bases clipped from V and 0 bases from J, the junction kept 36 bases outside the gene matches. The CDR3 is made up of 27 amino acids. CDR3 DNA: TGTGCTCTTGGGGCACACTGCAACTACTTTTCTGGGGGATACGACCCCATTTTCTCCCGGTACACCGATAAACTCATCTTT. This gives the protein CALGAHCNYFSGGYDPIFSRYTDKLIF.

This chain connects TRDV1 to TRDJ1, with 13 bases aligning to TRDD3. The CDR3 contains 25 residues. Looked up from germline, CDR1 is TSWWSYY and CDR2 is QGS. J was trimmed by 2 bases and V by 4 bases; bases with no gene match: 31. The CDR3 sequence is CALGGPPPFLHYWGIRPPTTDKLIF. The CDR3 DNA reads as TGTGCTCTTGGGGGCCCGCCCCCATTCCTTCATTACTGGGGGATACGGCCCCCTACAACCGATAAACTCATCTTT.

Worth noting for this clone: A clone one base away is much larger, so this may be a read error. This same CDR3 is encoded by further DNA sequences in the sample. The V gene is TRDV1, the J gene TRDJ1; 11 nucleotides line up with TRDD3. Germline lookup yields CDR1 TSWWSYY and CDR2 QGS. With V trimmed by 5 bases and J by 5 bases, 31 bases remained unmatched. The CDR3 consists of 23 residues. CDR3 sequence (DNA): TGTGCTCTTGGGTCGAGAGCCAAGTTCCCCGGAGGATTACTGGGGGATAATTCTGATAAACTCATCTTT. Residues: CALGSRAKFPGGLLGDNSDKLIF.

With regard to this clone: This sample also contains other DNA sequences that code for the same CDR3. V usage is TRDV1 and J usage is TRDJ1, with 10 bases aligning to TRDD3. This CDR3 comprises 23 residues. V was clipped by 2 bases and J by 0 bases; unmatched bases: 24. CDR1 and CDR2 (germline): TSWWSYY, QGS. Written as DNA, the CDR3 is TGTGCTCTTGGGGAAGAGTTCCTACTAATCCCATGGGGGATACACCGTTACACCGATAAACTCATCTTT. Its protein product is CALGEEFLLIPWGIHRYTDKLIF.

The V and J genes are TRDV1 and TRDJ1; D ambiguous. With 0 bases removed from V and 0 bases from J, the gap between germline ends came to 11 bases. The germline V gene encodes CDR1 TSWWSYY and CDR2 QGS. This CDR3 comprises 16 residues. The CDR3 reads CALGELRGSHTDKLIF. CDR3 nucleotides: TGTGCTCTTGGGGAACTCCGCGGCTCCCACACCGATAAACTCATCTTT.

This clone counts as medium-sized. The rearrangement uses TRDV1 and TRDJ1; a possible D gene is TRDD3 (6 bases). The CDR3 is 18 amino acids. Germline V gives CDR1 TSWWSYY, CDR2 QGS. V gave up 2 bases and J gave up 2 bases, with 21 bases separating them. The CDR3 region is CALGEIEGYPPGTDKLIF. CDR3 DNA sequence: TGTGCTCTTGGGGAAATTGAAGGATACCCTCCGGGGACCGATAAACTCATCTTT.

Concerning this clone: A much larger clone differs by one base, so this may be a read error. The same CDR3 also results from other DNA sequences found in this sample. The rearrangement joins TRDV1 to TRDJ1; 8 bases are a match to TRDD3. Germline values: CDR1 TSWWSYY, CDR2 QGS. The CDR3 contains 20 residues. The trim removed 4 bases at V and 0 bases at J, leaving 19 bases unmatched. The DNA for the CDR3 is TGTGCTCTTGGGGGGAAGGAGCTCCCCCACTGGGGGTTATACACCGATAAACTCATCTTT. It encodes CALGGKELPHWGLYTDKLIF.